This T cell receptor (beta chain) was identified during a study of cytomegalovirus exposure and HLA in healthy donors. Looking at the study overall: A previous analysis identified 95 million to 140 million unique TCR beta sequences derived from 180 million or so T cells. Study observations and caveats: CMV serostatus alone was available as immune exposure information.

Of note for this clone: Its antigen is currently unknown.

The CDR3 is 15 amino acids. V lost 5 bases to trimming and J lost 1 base, with 12 bases between them. Germline CDR1 and CDR2: SGHAT and FQNNGV. The PCR was carried out with 60 Vbeta primers and 13 Jbeta primers. Under the authors' procedure: A follow-up analysis tallied about 88 million unique TCR beta chains, some 9.9 million shared. Libraries were prepared by immunoSEQ multiplex PCR; TCRdb keeps only in-frame clonotypes and omits some of them. The DNA gave D and trimming, while V, J and clone size come from that table. The data contain roughly 80,000 clones, 80% of them singletons. This chain links TRBV11-2 with TRBJ2-1; tentative D call: TRBD2 (6 bases). The source is a male donor in good health and CMV-seronegative. Sequencing used PBMCs. For the CDR3, the DNA is TGTGCCAGCAGCGACCTCGGGGGTTCCTACAATGAGCAGTTCTTC. This gives the protein CASSDLGGSYNEQFF.